Presented here are 11 T cell receptor beta chains from one specimen sequenced in a study of vaccination and CD4 T cells after COVID-19. From the PCR reads, TCRdb called clonotypes with MiXCR, one entry per CDR3 protein. The sample includes approximately 23,000 distinct CDR3 sequences, around 53% seen only once; the top ten take about 1%. The specimen was CD4+ T cells from blood, collected before SARS-CoV-2 vaccination. Receptors originate from a human donor who had recovered from COVID-19.

The chain uses TRBV20-1 and TRBJ2-1; D remains unclear. The CDR3 is 15 residues long. V lost 3 bases and J 4 bases, leaving 16 bases between the germline ends. Germline V gene sequence: CDR1 DFQATT, CDR2 SNEGSKA (reference sequence). The DNA for the CDR3 is TGCAGTGCTAGGTCCGGCAGGCCCGGTTACAATGAGCAGTTCTTC. The encoded protein is CSARSGRPGYNEQFF.

This clonotype was seen a handful of times. The chain recombines TRBV6-2 or TRBV6-3 with TRBJ1-1; D gene unclear. V lost 7 bases and J 3 bases, leaving 18 bases between the germline ends. From germline, CDR1 is MNHEY and CDR2 SVGEGT. This CDR3 is built from 15 residues. The CDR3 DNA reads TGTGCCAGCACCAAAAGCCCGTCGATGTACACTGAAGCTTTCTTT. It encodes CASTKSPSMYTEAFF.

The chain uses TRBV19 and TRBJ1-1; D not resolved. The CDR3 sequence is 14 residues long. The V gene's germline CDR1 is LNHDA and CDR2 SQIVND (reference sequence). V lost 9 bases and J lost 0, with 14 bases in between. DNA of the CDR3: TGTGCCAGATGGGTTGGAAGCATGAACACTGAAGCTTTCTTT. This translates into CARWVGSMNTEAFF.

The V and J genes are TRBV6-1 and TRBJ2-7; 7 positions match TRBD1. CDR1 MNHNS and CDR2 SASEGT come from the germline V gene. Trimming took 6 bases from V and 0 from J; bases not matched to a gene: 11. The CDR3 covers 16 residues. In DNA form, the CDR3 reads TGTGCCAGCAGAAGAACAGGGACAGCAATCTCCTACGAGCAGTACTTC. Translated, it gives CASRRTGTAISYEQYF.

The rearrangement joins TRBV6-2 or TRBV6-3 to TRBJ2-7; TRBD1 matches at 9 bases. V lost 2 bases, J lost 6 bases, and 8 bases stayed unmatched. The CDR3 totals 15 residues. Germline V CDR1 and CDR2: MNHEY, SVGEGT. The CDR3 loop is CASSYGGQGSREQYF. The CDR3 DNA reads as TGTGCCAGCAGTTACGGGGGACAGGGATCGCGCGAGCAGTACTTC.

CDR3 sequence reads: CSAYWAGGRETQYF. CDR3 DNA sequence: TGCAGTGCCTACTGGGCGGGAGGTCGGGAGACCCAGTACTTC. The V call is TRBV20-1, the J call TRBJ2-5; 8 positions agree with TRBD2. The germline V gene encodes CDR1 DFQATT and CDR2 SNEGSKA (reference sequence). This CDR3 spans 14 amino acids. Trimming took 6 bases from V and 5 from J; bases not matched to a gene: 11.

The V gene is TRBV29-1, the J gene TRBJ2-1, with D perhaps matching TRBD2 (5 bases). Germline V gives CDR1 SQVTM, CDR2 ANQGSEA. This CDR3 has 13 amino acids. The V end was cut by 2 bases, the J end by 8 bases, with 13 bases between. The CDR3 DNA reads TGCAGCGTTGAACTACTAGGGTCCCATGAGCAGTTCTTC. It translates to CSVELLGSHEQFF.

This chain connects TRBV7-8 to TRBJ2-6; TRBD2 matches 7 bases. V shed 0 bases, J shed 2 bases, and the junction held 7 bases outside the gene matches. This CDR3 is built from 18 residues. CDR1 is SGHVS, CDR2 FQNEAQ, per germline. CDR3: CASSLAGGTPPGANVLTF. The CDR3 nucleotides read TGTGCCAGCAGCTTAGCGGGGGGGACCCCCCCTGGGGCCAACGTCCTGACTTTC.

The chain uses TRBV27 and TRBJ2-1; D remains ambiguous. CDR3 length: 14 amino acids. CDR1 and CDR2 from the germline V gene are MNHEY and SMNVEV (reference sequence). The germline V and J ends were trimmed by 2 bases and 4 bases, with 9 bases remaining between them. CDR3 residues: CASSLRRLYNEQFF. CDR3 coding DNA: TGTGCCAGCAGTTTAAGACGGCTTTACAATGAGCAGTTCTTC.

The chain has TRBV20-1 and TRBJ1-1; a possible D gene is TRBD1 (5 bases). Between the trimmed V and J ends, which lost 5 bases and 4 bases, there was a span of 11 bases. The CDR3 has 12 amino acids. Germline V gene data show CDR1 as DFQATT and CDR2 as SNEGSKA (reference sequence). The CDR3 is CSASQAPTEAFF. CDR3 in DNA: TGCAGTGCTTCACAGGCACCCACTGAAGCTTTCTTT.

V gene TRBV28 combines with J gene TRBJ2-5; TRBD1 matches at 8 bases. Looked up from germline, CDR1 is MDHEN and CDR2 is SYDVKM. V gave up 3 bases and J gave up 5 bases; unmatched junction bases: 8. The CDR3 is 15 amino acids. The CDR3 loop reads CASSLGGQESETQYF. The CDR3 region has the DNA TGTGCCAGCAGTTTGGGGGGACAGGAGTCCGAGACCCAGTACTTC.